The sequence of this T cell receptor (beta chain) was determined in a study of blood T cells in healthy people across ages. This CDR3 contains 17 residues. In its sample, this clonotype was seen a few times. A read error may explain this, as a much larger clone is one base away. The second PCR ran about 6 to 12 cycles with a sample-barcoded 5' primer and J-beta primers. TCRdb re-derived calls from the 5' RACE reads in MiXCR, one entry per CDR3 protein. Of some 940,000 distinct CDR3 sequences in the sample, 25% to 35% are singletons; the top ten hold roughly 10%. This sample also belongs to another study, concerning T cells of mothers and their children.

Input material: blood. The source is a woman aged 40 to 50 in good health. The V gene is TRBV12-3 or TRBV12-4, the J gene TRBJ1-2, with 9 bases matching TRBD1. The CDR3 sequence is CANSNGGQGLLGNGYTF. DNA of the CDR3: TGTGCCAACAGTAATGGTGGACAGGGGTTATTAGGGAATGGCTACACCTTC.